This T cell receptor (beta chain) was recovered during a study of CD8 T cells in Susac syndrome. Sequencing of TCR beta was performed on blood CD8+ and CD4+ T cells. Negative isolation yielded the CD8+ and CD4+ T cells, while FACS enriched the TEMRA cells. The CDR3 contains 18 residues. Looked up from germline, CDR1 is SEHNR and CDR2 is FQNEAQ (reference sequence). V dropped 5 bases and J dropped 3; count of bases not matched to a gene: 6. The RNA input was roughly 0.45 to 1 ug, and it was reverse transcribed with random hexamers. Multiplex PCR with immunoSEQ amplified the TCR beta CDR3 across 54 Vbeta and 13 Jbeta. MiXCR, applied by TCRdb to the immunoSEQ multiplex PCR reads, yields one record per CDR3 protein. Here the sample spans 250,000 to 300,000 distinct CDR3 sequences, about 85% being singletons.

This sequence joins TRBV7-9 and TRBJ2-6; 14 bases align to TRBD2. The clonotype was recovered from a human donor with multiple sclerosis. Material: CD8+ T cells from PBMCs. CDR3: CASSPGTSGSNGANVLTF. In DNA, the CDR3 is TGTGCCAGCAGCCCCGGGACTAGCGGGAGTAATGGGGCCAACGTCCTGACTTTC.